The TCR beta chain under discussion was sequenced for a study of blood T cell repertoires in COVID-19. About the study: PBMCs, B-cell-depleted T cells, or T cells provided the cDNA or gDNA that made up the material.

The V end was cut by 4 bases, the J end by 0 bases, with 12 bases between. Germline CDR1 is SGHRS and CDR2 is YFSETQ. The CDR3 consists of 15 residues. Seattle cases were enrolled at active infection and followed longitudinally. In the original processing: Amplified reference gene primers provided the basis for estimating nucleated cell counts. The data were produced by immunoSEQ multiplex PCR, yet TCRdb's version contains in-frame clones alone and is incomplete. That table is the source of V, J and clone size, and D and trimming were worked out from the DNA. The data contain 97,000 or so clones, about nine tenths of them singletons. This clone was recorded only once.

The chain combines TRBV5-1 with TRBJ2-3; a weak D match, TRBD2 (6 bases). This receptor was taken from a woman between 45 and 65 years old with COVID-19, enrolled during active disease. The sequenced sample was peripheral blood. The CDR3 DNA sequence: TGCGCCAGCAGCGTGGACGGGACTAGCACAGATACGCAGTATTTT. Protein: CASSVDGTSTDTQYF.